These 19 T cell receptor beta chains share one sample of origin, sequenced in a study of regulatory T cells in long-lasting Graves disease. To make TCR beta libraries, researchers used iRepertoire HTBI primers and Arm-PCR of CDR3 regions. Using its own MiXCR run on the multiplex PCR reads, TCRdb lists one record per CDR3 protein. The data hold 420,000 or so distinct CDR3 sequences, with roughly a quarter observed a single time. Time point noted: persistent/refractory GD, antithyroid drugs over 5 years with positive TRAb. From RNA extracted from PBMCs, the TCR library was made. Material: peripheral blood mononuclear cells (PBMCs), obtained when the disease was refractory, from a patient treated with antithyroid drugs. These receptors originate from a female donor with Graves disease.

Many counts were recorded for this clonotype. The chain recombines TRBV30 with TRBJ1-5; D is unclear. This CDR3 is built from 12 residues. Germline-derived CDR1 and CDR2 are GTSNPN and SVGIG (reference sequence). The V gene lost 5 bases and the J gene lost 0 bases, with 5 bases spanning the gap. For the CDR3, the DNA is TGTGCCTGGGACTATAGCAATCAGCCCCAGCATTTT. Its translation: CAWDYSNQPQHF.

The chain carries TRBV5-1 and TRBJ2-5, with D hard to call. Germline V gene lookup returns CDR1 SGHRS and CDR2 YFSETQ. V lost 4 bases, J lost 1 base, and 20 bases lay in between. CDR3 size: 17 residues. CDR3 residues: CASSPTSGALSQETQYF. Here the CDR3 DNA reads TGCGCCAGCAGCCCCACCTCAGGCGCGCTCTCCCAAGAGACCCAGTACTTC. The full variable domain, in which reference TRBV5-1 and TRBJ2-5 provide the parts outside the CDR3, is KAGVTQTPRYLIKTRGQQVTLSCSPISGHRSVSWYQQTPGQGLQFLFEYFSETQRNKGNFPGRFSGRQFSNSRSEMNVSTLELGDSALYLCASSPTSGALSQETQYFGPGTRLLVL.

At least ten counts were recorded for this clonotype. This sequence joins TRBV7-3 and TRBJ1-4; D unclear. Germline CDR1 and CDR2: SGHTA and FQGTGA. The length of the CDR3 is 13 residues. V lost 1 base, J lost 8 bases, and 8 bases lay in between. The CDR3 spells CASSLRSGEKLFF. In DNA form, the CDR3 reads TGTGCCAGCAGCTTAAGGTCGGGCGAAAAACTGTTTTTT.

This clonotype has at least ten counts. CDR3: CASSLQNLGREKLFF. The CDR3 coding sequence is TGTGCCAGCAGTCTTCAGAATCTAGGGCGTGAAAAACTGTTTTTT. This rearrangement joins TRBV2 to TRBJ1-4; D ambiguous. V was shortened by 5 bases and J by 7 bases, with 17 bases between the two germline ends. CDR1 is SNHLY, CDR2 FYNNEI, per germline. This CDR3 comprises 15 residues.

The table lists this clonotype with many counts. The CDR3 loop reads CASRAGPSQETQYF. CDR3 nucleotides: TGTGCCAGCAGAGCAGGGCCAAGTCAAGAGACCCAGTACTTC. The J gene is TRBJ2-5, the V gene TRBV2; tentative D call: TRBD1 (5 bases). This CDR3 is built from 14 residues. Germline V lookup: CDR1 SNHLY, CDR2 FYNNEI. V was clipped by 6 bases and J by 2 bases, with 13 bases between them.

This clonotype showed up just a few times. This chain uses TRBV4-3 with TRBJ2-1; 9 nucleotides match TRBD2. V lost 4 bases to trimming and J lost 2 bases; unmatched junction nucleotides: 3. The CDR3 contains 15 residues. Germline V CDR1 and CDR2: LGHNA, YSLEER. CDR3 protein: CASSPSSGTYNEQFF. The CDR3 DNA sequence: TGCGCCAGCAGCCCCTCTAGCGGGACCTACAATGAGCAGTTCTTC.

The rearrangement links TRBV3-1 to TRBJ2-1; D not resolved. Germline values: CDR1 LGHDT, CDR2 YNNKEL (reference sequence). The germline V and J ends were trimmed by 8 bases and 2 bases, with 7 bases remaining between them. The CDR3 runs to 12 residues. Written as DNA, the CDR3 is TGTGCCAGCGGAAGGACCTACAATGAGCAGTTCTTC. Its protein is CASGRTYNEQFF.

The CDR3 loop reads CASRNAPATNEKLFF. The CDR3 bases are TGTGCCAGCAGAAACGCTCCTGCAACTAATGAAAAACTGTTTTTT. The chain carries TRBV6-1 and TRBJ1-4; no firm D call. CDR1 and CDR2 (germline): MNHNS, SASEGT. The CDR3 contains 15 residues. V was trimmed by 6 bases and J by 0 bases, leaving 11 bases between them.

This clonotype was detected many times. This chain uses TRBV2 with TRBJ2-2; possibly TRBD2 for D (5 bases). CDR1 SNHLY and CDR2 FYNNEI come from the germline V gene. Deletions cut 1 base from V and 10 bases from J, with 13 bases between. The CDR3 contains 14 residues. This CDR3 is CASSEEEGSEELFF. The DNA of the CDR3 is TGTGCCAGCAGTGAAGAGGAAGGGAGCGAGGAGCTGTTTTTT.

The rearrangement uses TRBV3-1 and TRBJ2-5; TRBD1 is a possible D gene (5 bases). Trimming pared 2 bases from V and 7 bases from J, leaving 20 bases between. Germline V gives CDR1 LGHDT, CDR2 YNNKEL (reference sequence). CDR3 length: 16 amino acids. CDR3 DNA: TGTGCCAGCAGCCAATCCCCACCTCCACAGGTGGGGACCCAGTACTTC. Translating it yields CASSQSPPPQVGTQYF.

The chain combines TRBV9 with TRBJ2-5; D ambiguous. V lost 4 bases and J 5 bases, leaving 21 bases between the germline ends. Looked up from germline, CDR1 is SGDLS and CDR2 is YYNGEE. The CDR3 runs to 16 residues. The CDR3 DNA sequence: TGTGCCAGCAGCACCAATCCCCAAGTCCCGTCCGAGACCCAGTACTTC. This gives the protein CASSTNPQVPSETQYF.

The chain joins TRBV5-1 to TRBJ2-7, with D perhaps TRBD1 (5 bases). Germline assignment: CDR1 SGHRS and CDR2 YFSETQ. CDR3 length: 15 amino acids. V was shortened by 0 bases and J by 6 bases, with 16 bases between the two germline ends. CDR3 amino acids: CASSLAQDTPREQYF. The CDR3 nucleotides read TGCGCCAGCAGCTTGGCCCAGGACACCCCCCGCGAGCAGTACTTC. Full variable domain (outside the CDR3, taken from reference TRBV5-1 and TRBJ2-7): KAGVTQTPRYLIKTRGQQVTLSCSPISGHRSVSWYQQTPGQGLQFLFEYFSETQRNKGNFPGRFSGRQFSNSRSEMNVSTLELGDSALYLCASSLAQDTPREQYFGPGTRLTVT.

The genes are TRBV10-3 and TRBJ2-7; no clear D gene. Trimming shortened V by 7 bases and J by 0 bases, and 4 bases separated the two germline ends. This CDR3 is built from 11 residues. Germline V gene lookup returns CDR1 ENHRY and CDR2 SYGVKD. CDR3 bases: TGTGCCATCACCGTCTCCTACGAGCAGTACTTC. Its protein product is CAITVSYEQYF.

This clonotype was observed at least ten times. V usage is TRBV29-1 and J usage is TRBJ1-1; D is undetermined. Germline CDR1 is SQVTM and CDR2 is ANQGSEA. The V end lost 3 bases, the J end lost 0 bases, and 14 bases lay between the germline ends. This CDR3 is built from 15 residues. For the CDR3, the DNA is TGCAGCGTTGATTCCATGGGCCCGATGAACACTGAAGCTTTCTTT. It yields the protein CSVDSMGPMNTEAFF.

This clonotype was recorded at least ten times. The V gene is TRBV27, the J gene TRBJ1-2; 7 bases align to TRBD1. V was pared by 5 bases and J by 4 bases, with 4 bases of the junction left unmatched. Germline V gene data show CDR1 as MNHEY and CDR2 as SMNVEV (reference sequence). The CDR3 totals 13 residues. The CDR3: CASSGDSIYGYTF. The DNA of the CDR3 is TGTGCCAGCAGTGGGGACAGCATCTATGGCTACACCTTC.

V usage is TRBV3-1 and J usage is TRBJ1-6; D is uncertain. CDR3 length: 15 residues. Germline-derived CDR1 and CDR2 are LGHDT and YNNKEL (reference sequence). Trimming cost V 2 bases and J 8 bases, with 13 bases left between them. CDR3 loop: CASSQLGPGDSPLHF. CDR3 sequence (DNA): TGTGCCAGCAGCCAATTAGGGCCCGGGGATTCACCCCTCCACTTT.

This clonotype was picked up many times. CDR3 bases: TGTGCCAGCAGCTCCCCCCTGGACAGGGCAGCTGTTCTTAATGAAAAACTGTTTTTT. Translation gives CASSSPLDRAAVLNEKLFF. The V call is TRBV7-8, the J call TRBJ1-4; TRBD1 agrees at 8 bases. CDR3 length: 19 residues. CDR1 is SGHVS, CDR2 FQNEAQ, per germline. The V gene end was trimmed by 4 bases and the J gene end by 4 bases; junction bases not matched to a gene: 17. Supplemented by reference TRBV7-8 and TRBJ1-4, the full variable domain reads GAGVSQSPRYKVAKRGQDVALRCDPISGHVSLFWYQQALGQGPEFLTYFQNEAQLDKSGLPSDRFFAERPEGSVSTLKIQRTQQEDSAVYLCASSSPLDRAAVLNEKLFFGSGTQLSVL.

The chain recombines TRBV28 with TRBJ1-5; 11 bases line up with TRBD1. Germline V lookup: CDR1 MDHEN, CDR2 SYDVKM. This CDR3 has 16 amino acids. Losses at the gene ends were 3 bases for V and 6 bases for J; bases not matched to a gene: 7. The CDR3 spells CASSFHRDRGSQPQHF. The CDR3, as DNA: TGTGCCAGCAGTTTTCACCGGGACAGGGGGAGTCAGCCCCAGCATTTT.

The rearrangement uses TRBV28 and TRBJ2-1; D could derive from TRBD1 or TRBD2 (5 bases each). Germline V gene lookup returns CDR1 MDHEN and CDR2 SYDVKM. CDR3 length: 14 amino acids. The ends were cut back, 2 bases at V and 2 bases at J, with 7 bases in the middle. DNA of the CDR3: TGTGCCAGCAGTTTAGGGACCACCTACAATGAGCAGTTCTTC. Amino acids: CASSLGTTYNEQFF.